The next 26 T cell receptor beta chains were all read from a single sample in a study of a mutant IDH1 vaccine in newly diagnosed glioma. Clones were read by immunoSEQ multiplex PCR, and TCRdb kept only the in-frame ones, dropping some. This table holds around 78,000 clones, 85% found once. Regarding time point: week 23, last vaccination. Each vaccine dose was 300 ug of mutant IDH1 20-mer peptide, with topical imiquimod. These receptors lack a known antigen. The sequences come from PBMCs, collected from a glioma patient whose treatment included an IDH1 peptide vaccine. These receptor sequences come from a man aged 25 to 40 with glioma. Some clones in this sample may be carry-over from other donors' samples.

V is TRBV20-1 and J is TRBJ1-2; D not resolved. The CDR3 has 10 amino acids. The germline CDR1 and CDR2 sequences are DFQATT and SNEGSKA (reference sequence). DNA for the CDR3: TGCAGCGCTTTTAACTATGGCTACACCTTC. This translates into CSAFNYGYTF.

This chain links TRBV9 with TRBJ2-7; weak D call: TRBD1 (6 bases). The V gene lost 4 bases and the J gene lost 1 base, with 15 bases spanning the gap. Germline V lookup: CDR1 SGDLS, CDR2 YYNGEE. The CDR3 totals 15 residues. The CDR3 DNA follows: TGTGCCAGCAGCCCTCGGCAGGGGTTATCCTACGAGCAGTACTTC. Residues: CASSPRQGLSYEQYF.

The CDR3 DNA sequence: TGTGCCAGCAGCGACTTTCGGGACCCCAATCAGCCCCAGCATTTT. It specifies CASSDFRDPNQPQHF. V usage is TRBV4-2 and J usage is TRBJ1-5; D perhaps matches TRBD1 (5 bases). This CDR3 contains 15 residues. The germline V and J ends were trimmed by 5 bases and 3 bases, with 14 bases remaining between them. Germline CDR1 and CDR2: LGHNA and YNFKEQ.

The genes are TRBV2 and TRBJ2-7; tentative D call: TRBD2 (6 bases). The germline V and J ends were trimmed by 6 bases and 8 bases, with 11 bases remaining between them. Germline CDR1 is SNHLY and CDR2 is FYNNEI. The CDR3 contains 11 residues. DNA for the CDR3: TGTGCCAGCAGCGACGGGAGAAAGCAGTACTTC. Encoded protein: CASSDGRKQYF.

V usage is TRBV9 and J usage is TRBJ1-4; D remains unclear. Germline loops: CDR1 SGDLS, CDR2 YYNGEE. This CDR3 comprises 15 residues. Trimming removed 3 bases at V and 4 bases at J, with 13 bases between. Written as DNA, the CDR3 is TGTGCCAGCAGCGCGGGTGGACGGCTTAATGAAAAACTGTTTTTT. Protein: CASSAGGRLNEKLFF.

A single count supports this clone. V and J are TRBV9 and TRBJ2-1; 10 bases line up with TRBD2. Germline CDR1 and CDR2: SGDLS and YYNGEE. V gave up 2 bases and J gave up 7 bases; unmatched junction bases: 12. This CDR3 has 17 residues. The DNA for the CDR3 is TGTGCCAGCAGCGTTTTCAGCGGGGGGGGCTCCCTTAATGAGCAGTTCTTC. Encoded protein: CASSVFSGGGSLNEQFF.

A single count supports this clone. This chain links TRBV6-5 with TRBJ1-6; 7 nucleotides agree with TRBD1. This CDR3 comprises 14 residues. Per the germline V gene, CDR1 is MNHEY and CDR2 is SVGAGI. V lost 4 bases to trimming and J lost 10 bases; unmatched junction nucleotides: 7. CDR3 sequence (DNA): TGTGCCAGCAGTTCTGACAGGGCGGCATCACCCCTCCACTTT. Protein sequence: CASSSDRAASPLHF.

The gene calls are TRBV10-1 and TRBJ2-5; TRBD2 agrees at 8 bases. The CDR3 is made up of 12 amino acids. Germline V gene sequence: CDR1 WNHNN, CDR2 SYGVQD (reference sequence). Trimming removed 11 bases from V and 13 bases from J; junction bases left unmatched: 15. The CDR3 DNA reads as TGCGCCTCGAAGGGCGGGGGGTCCGCTTGGTACTTC. Its translation: CASKGGGSAWYF.

The V and J genes are TRBV5-4 and TRBJ2-2; D unresolved. CDR1 and CDR2 from the germline V gene are SGHNT and YYREEE (reference sequence). V dropped 4 bases and J dropped 5 bases, with 12 bases sitting between them. The CDR3 contains 14 residues. DNA for the CDR3: TGTGCCAGCAGCCCACTGTCGCCGACCGGGGAGCTGTTTTTT. Translating it yields CASSPLSPTGELFF.

This sequence joins TRBV28 and TRBJ2-6; D not resolved. The CDR3 extends over 15 amino acids. Germline assignment: CDR1 MDHEN and CDR2 SYDVKM. Trimming pared 5 bases from V and 4 bases from J, leaving 12 bases between. The chain's CDR3 is CASSRPNTGANVLTF. DNA of the CDR3: TGTGCCAGCAGTCGGCCAAACACCGGGGCCAACGTCCTGACTTTC. Full variable domain (missing parts from reference TRBV28 and TRBJ2-6): DVKVTQSSRYLVKRTGEKVFLECVQDMDHENMFWYRQDPGLGLRLIYFSYDVKMKEKGDIPEGYSVSREKKERFSLILESASTNQTSMYLCASSRPNTGANVLTFGAGSRLTVL.

The chain links TRBV7-9 to TRBJ2-3; TRBD1 is a possible D gene (7 bases). CDR1 SEHNR and CDR2 FQNEAQ come from the germline V gene (reference sequence). The CDR3 is 15 amino acids. V was pared by 1 base and J by 4 bases, with 12 bases between. CDR3: CASSLEGRGADTQYF. Written as DNA, the CDR3 is TGTGCCAGCAGCTTAGAGGGCAGGGGGGCAGATACGCAGTATTTT.

The chain is built from TRBV15 and TRBJ2-5; the D gene is possibly TRBD2 (5 bases). The CDR3 covers 16 residues. The germline V gene has CDR1 LNHNV and CDR2 YYDKDF (reference sequence). Trimming left V 1 base short and J 2 bases short, with 14 bases between. CDR3 region: CATSRVGTLVQETQYF. The CDR3 region has the DNA TGTGCCACCAGCAGAGTTGGTACACTAGTGCAAGAGACCCAGTACTTC.

This chain joins TRBV19 and TRBJ2-7; TRBD2 agrees at 7 bases. This CDR3 region has 11 residues. Germline V gene lookup returns CDR1 LNHDA and CDR2 SQIVND (reference sequence). V shed 8 bases, J shed 7 bases, and the junction held 5 bases outside the gene matches. CDR3 coding DNA: TGTGCCAGTCGGCTAGCGGAGGAGCAGTACTTC. Translation: CASRLAEEQYF. The whole variable domain, filled in from reference TRBV19 and TRBJ2-7, reads DGGITQSPKYLFRKEGQNVTLSCEQNLNHDAMYWYRQDPGQGLRLIYYSQIVNDFQKGDIAEGYSVSREKKESFPLTVTSAQKNPTAFYLCASRLAEEQYFGPGTRLTVT.

The chain recombines TRBV7-9 with TRBJ1-1, with D uncertain. The germline V and J ends were trimmed by 0 bases and 5 bases, with 16 bases remaining between them. The germline V gene encodes CDR1 SEHNR and CDR2 FQNEAQ (reference sequence). This CDR3 comprises 16 residues. The CDR3 is CASSLAAGRRRTEAFF. CDR3 coding DNA: TGTGCCAGCAGCTTAGCGGCCGGGAGGAGGAGGACTGAAGCTTTCTTT. Full variable domain (rest looked up from reference TRBV7-9 and TRBJ1-1): DTGVSQNPRHKITKRGQNVTFRCDPISEHNRLYWYRQTLGQGPEFLTYFQNEAQLEKSRLLSDRFSAERPKGSFSTLEIQRTEQGDSAMYLCASSLAAGRRRTEAFFGQGTRLTVV.

This sequence joins TRBV7-2 and TRBJ2-5; 10 bases match TRBD1. V lost 4 bases, J lost 5 bases, and 7 bases stayed unmatched. CDR3 size: 15 residues. The V gene's germline CDR1 is SGHTA and CDR2 FQGNSA. As DNA, the CDR3 is TGTGCCAGCAGCTCGAAGGACAGGGGGAGGGAGACCCAGTACTTC. Encoded protein: CASSSKDRGRETQYF.

Comments on this clone: Relative to the germline gene, one junction end is altered; a read error may explain this. This sequence joins TRBV9 and TRBJ1-5, with D perhaps matching TRBD1 (5 bases). The CDR3 totals 14 residues. CDR1 SGDLS and CDR2 YYNGEE come from the germline V gene. The CDR3 region is CASGVGGSNQPQHF. In DNA form, the CDR3 reads TGTGCCAGCGGCGTCGGGGGTAGCAATCAGCCCCAGCATTTT. Full variable domain (remainder filled in from reference TRBV9 and TRBJ1-5): DSGVTQTPKHLITATGQRVTLRCSPRSGDLSVYWYQQSLDQGLQFLIQYYNGEERAKGNILERFSAQQFPDLHSELNLSSLELGDSALYFCASGVGGSNQPQHFGDGTRLSIL.

This chain links TRBV11-1 with TRBJ1-1; 9 bases line up with TRBD1. The ends lost 6 bases at V and 4 bases at J; junction bases unmatched: 9. Looked up from germline, CDR1 is SGHAT and CDR2 is FQDESV (reference sequence). This CDR3 comprises 15 residues. The CDR3 nucleotides read TGTGCCAGCAGACCCGACAGGGGGGGATCCACTGAAGCTTTCTTT. The encoded protein is CASRPDRGGSTEAFF.

The count of this clone is one. CDR3 loop: CASSWTGTDTQYF. The CDR3 DNA reads TGTGCCAGCAGCTGGACAGGGACAGATACGCAGTATTTT. This chain joins TRBV5-5 and TRBJ2-3, with 8 bases matching TRBD1. The germline CDR1 and CDR2 sequences are SGHKS and YYEKEE (reference sequence). After removal of 3 bases from V and 3 bases from J, the junction contained 0 bases not matched to a gene. CDR3 length: 13 residues.

This clone was picked up one time. The chain has TRBV28 and TRBJ2-3; TRBD2 agrees at 8 bases. Trimming at V came to 5 bases and at J to 5 bases, leaving 12 bases not matched to a gene. There are 16 residues in the CDR3. The germline CDR1 and CDR2 sequences are MDHEN and SYDVKM. The CDR3 loop is CASSPGVAGRIDTQYF. CDR3 nucleotide sequence: TGTGCCAGCAGTCCTGGGGTAGCGGGACGCATAGATACGCAGTATTTT.

The chain has TRBV28 and TRBJ2-1, with 9 positions matching TRBD2. The CDR3 has 16 amino acids. V lost 3 bases and J lost 2; bases outside the gene matches: 5. The V gene's germline CDR1 is MDHEN and CDR2 SYDVKM. For the CDR3, the DNA is TGTGCCAGCAGTTTGCGAGCGGGGGGACCCTACAATGAGCAGTTCTTC. It codes for CASSLRAGGPYNEQFF.

This chain uses TRBV5-1 with TRBJ2-2, with 14 bases lining up with TRBD2. CDR1 and CDR2 (germline): SGHRS, YFSETQ. CDR3 length: 18 amino acids. The junction had 11 bases not matched to a gene; V was cut back by 4 bases and J by 6 bases. The CDR3 protein is CASSNSPGTSGSPGELFF. CDR3 coding DNA: TGCGCCAGCAGCAACAGCCCCGGGACTAGCGGGAGTCCCGGGGAGCTGTTTTTT.

J is TRBJ2-3 and V is TRBV28; the match to TRBD2 covers 8 bases. Trimming at V came to 3 bases and at J to 6 bases, leaving 8 bases not matched to a gene. Germline V CDR1 and CDR2: MDHEN, SYDVKM. The CDR3 runs to 15 residues. The CDR3 here is CASSFLAGKPDTQYF. CDR3 nucleotides: TGTGCCAGCAGTTTTTTAGCGGGGAAGCCCGATACGCAGTATTTT.

This rearrangement joins TRBV19 to TRBJ2-2, with 9 bases lining up with TRBD1. The CDR3 length is 15 residues. The trim removed 4 bases at V and 8 bases at J, leaving 8 bases unmatched. In germline, CDR1 is LNHDA, CDR2 SQIVND (reference sequence). This CDR3 is CASSRGQGISGELFF. As DNA, the CDR3 is TGTGCCAGTAGTAGGGGACAGGGAATATCGGGGGAGCTGTTTTTT.

The chain links TRBV19 to TRBJ2-7, with 8 bases matching TRBD1. CDR1 and CDR2 from the germline V gene are LNHDA and SQIVND (reference sequence). The CDR3 consists of 14 residues. Trimming cost V 4 bases and J 5 bases; bases outside gene matches: 7. DNA of the CDR3: TGTGCCAGTAGTAACCAGGGGGCGTGCCACGAGCAGTACTTC. Its translation: CASSNQGACHEQYF.

This chain connects TRBV2 to TRBJ1-2; 8 bases map to TRBD1. Germline assignment: CDR1 SNHLY and CDR2 FYNNEI. The CDR3 is 14 amino acids. The trim removed 6 bases at V and 7 bases at J, leaving 10 bases unmatched. The CDR3 protein is CASSEQGATLGYTF. The CDR3 coding sequence is TGTGCCAGCAGCGAGCAGGGGGCAACTCTTGGCTACACCTTC.

V usage is TRBV11-2 and J usage is TRBJ1-5, with a weak D call TRBD1 (6 bases). Germline V lookup: CDR1 SGHAT, CDR2 FQNNGV. The CDR3 is made up of 13 amino acids. V dropped 4 bases and J dropped 7 bases, with 11 bases sitting between them. CDR3 protein: CASSSGAEQPQHF. CDR3 in DNA: TGTGCCAGCAGCTCAGGGGCAGAACAGCCCCAGCATTTT. The full variable domain, rest sourced from reference TRBV11-2 and TRBJ1-5, is EAGVAQSPRYKIIEKRQSVAFWCNPISGHATLYWYQQILGQGPKLLIQFQNNGVVDDSQLPKDRFSAERLKGVDSTLKIQPAKLEDSAVYLCASSSGAEQPQHFGDGTRLSIL.